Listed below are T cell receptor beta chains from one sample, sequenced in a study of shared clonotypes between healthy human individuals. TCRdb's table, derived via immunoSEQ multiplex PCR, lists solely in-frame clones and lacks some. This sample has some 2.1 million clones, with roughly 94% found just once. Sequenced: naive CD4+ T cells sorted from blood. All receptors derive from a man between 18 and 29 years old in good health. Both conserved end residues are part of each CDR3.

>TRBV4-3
CASSQAPQGGDTQYF
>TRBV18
CASSPLVEVTDTQYF
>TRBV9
CASSVGDRDFSYEQYF
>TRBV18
CASSPPRGQETQYF
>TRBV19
CASSPPTSGTSYEQYF
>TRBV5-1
CASREGLAGGPDTQYF
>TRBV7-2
CASSLGTHTGELFF
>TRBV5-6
CASSLGQKISSGNTIYF
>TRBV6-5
CASSYSTGGQEDTQYF
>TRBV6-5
CASSYQSAETQYF
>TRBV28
CASSPGGQSSGNTIYF
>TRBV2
CASSGPQGQGEKLFF
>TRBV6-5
CASTGRFYEQYF
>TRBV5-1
CASSRRQRNSYNEQFF
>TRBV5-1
CASSFASGRVNEQYF
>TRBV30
CAWSRAKKNNEKLFF
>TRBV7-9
CASSSGTAPRDANTEAFF
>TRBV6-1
CASSLLGEVSELFF
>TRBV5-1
CASTEGSTDTQYF
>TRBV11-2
CASSLSVGETQYF
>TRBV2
CATGPGQGSSAGELFF
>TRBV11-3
CASSLGRGKNTEAFF
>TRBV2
CASRTNYNEQFF
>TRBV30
CAWADRQVANQPQHF
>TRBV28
CASSPTRTANSPLHF
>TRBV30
CAWSVRGQETQYF
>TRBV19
CASSQSSSSYNEQFF
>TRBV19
CASRQGGVSNQPQHF
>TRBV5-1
CASSTRGLAGELYSYEQYF
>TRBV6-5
CASSYSSRSYEQYF
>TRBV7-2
CASSLIEGLRSRDTEAFF
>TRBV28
CASSFRLRANVLTF
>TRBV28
CASSVDRRDSPLHF
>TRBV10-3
CAISESGGGYGYGYTF
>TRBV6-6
CASSYSMGLNEQFF
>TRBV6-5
CATREGDYSNQPQHF
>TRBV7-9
CASSQTATLEAFF
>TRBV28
CASSLELNYGYTF
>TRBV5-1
CASSAVPGQQETQYF
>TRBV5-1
CASSLEFGAPQSNTEAFF
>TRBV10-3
CAISELQASYEQYF
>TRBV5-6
CASSLVGWEPGNEQFF
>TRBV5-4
CASSLYQGPYEQYF
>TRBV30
CAWNTGTASINEQFF
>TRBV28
CASSLGQLLGYTF
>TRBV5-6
CASSPPGNTGELFF
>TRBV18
CASSLMTSGGSDTQYF
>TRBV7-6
CASSLASGGAETQYF
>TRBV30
CAWSREGRGYNEQFF